This TCR beta chain was obtained from a study of blood T cell repertoires in COVID-19. Study-wide context: COVID-19 samples from acute and convalescent phases originated in the United States, Italy and Spain. Sources were T cells, B-cell-depleted T cells, or PBMCs; the material itself was cDNA or gDNA.

In the original workflow: Amplification from reference gene primers served as the basis for estimated nucleated cell counts. Assay: immunoSEQ multiplex PCR; the TCRdb copy retains only in-frame clones and omits some. D and trimming come from the DNA, and the V and J calls and clone size come from that table. Here the sample spans 85,000 to 90,000 clones, roughly 90% being singletons. The CDR3 totals 15 residues. Per the germline V gene, CDR1 is LGHDT and CDR2 is YNNKEL (reference sequence). J lost 2 bases, V lost 1 base, and 5 bases had no gene match. The chain is built from TRBV3-1 (or the pseudogene TRBV3-2) and TRBJ2-7; 7 bases match TRBD1. This receptor was identified in a human donor with active COVID-19. The donor label of this sample is uncertain. The material sequenced was peripheral blood. The CDR3, as DNA: TGTGCCAGCAGCCAAGGGCCCCAGGGGGCCTACGAGCAGTACTTC. Protein sequence: CASSQGPQGAYEQYF.